Described below is a single T cell receptor (beta chain) sequence and its context. TCRdb fed the PCR reads into MiXCR, producing one record per CDR3 protein. The top ten clones hold 9.1% of a sample with roughly 12,000 distinct CDR3 sequences, roughly 28% of them seen once. The data stem from a study of immune characterization of retroperitoneal liposarcoma. The CDR3 sequence is 15 residues long. Germline assignment: CDR1 MNHNS and CDR2 SASEGT. The V end was cut by 1 base, the J end by 14 bases, with 22 bases between. The TCR sequence derives from a female donor with retroperitoneal liposarcoma. The sequenced sample was tumor tissue. J is TRBJ2-3 and V is TRBV6-1; tentatively, D is TRBD1 (6 bases). CDR3 protein: CASSEGSGAQETRYF. In DNA, the CDR3 is TGTGCCAGCAGTGAAGGGTCAGGGGCCCAAGAGACCCGGTATTTT.